This TCR beta chain was sequenced in a study of early stage breast cancer tumors. Whole-study context: Invasive lobular carcinomas made up about 35% of the 12 ER+/PR+/HER2- tumors.

Generated by immunoSEQ multiplex PCR, the TCRdb table keeps only in-frame clones and is missing some. The sample comprises tens of thousands of clones, 84% of which are singletons, and about a tenth rests with the top ten. General study results and limits: Enriched TCRB sequences shared across patients were mostly commonly generated sequences.

As to this clone: The target antigen is unknown.

Trimming removed 0 bases from V and 3 bases from J, with 12 bases in between. Germline-derived CDR1 and CDR2 are SGDLS and YYNGEE. CDR3 length: 16 residues. The gene calls are TRBV9 and TRBJ2-2; possibly TRBD1 for D (5 bases). Input material: blood. This clonotype was sampled from a person in their fifties or sixties with breast cancer. The CDR3 loop is CASSVGARAYTGELFF. The CDR3 bases are TGTGCCAGCAGCGTAGGAGCCAGGGCTTACACCGGGGAGCTGTTTTTT.